One and the same sample provided the 30 T cell receptor beta chains below, sequenced in a study of blood T cell repertoires in COVID-19. The repertoire was sequenced with immunoSEQ multiplex PCR; TCRdb's copy has only in-frame clones and lacks some. The profile shows 120,000 to 150,000 clones, around nine tenths of them singletons. Sequenced sample: peripheral blood. Receptors were obtained from a human donor in a cohort sampled during active COVID-19.

The chain recombines TRBV3-1 (or the pseudogene TRBV3-2) with TRBJ2-2, with 7 bases matching TRBD1. V gave up 4 bases and J gave up 5 bases; unmatched junction bases: 7. The CDR3 has 15 residues. CDR1 LGHDT and CDR2 YNNKEL come from the germline V gene (reference sequence). The CDR3 protein is CASSLRQGRTGELFF. CDR3 coding DNA: TGTGCCAGCAGCCTACGACAGGGCAGGACCGGGGAGCTGTTTTTT.

Written as DNA, the CDR3 is TGTGCCAGCAAAGGATCCCCCAGGCGGGATTTCTCCTACGAGCAGTACTTC. Protein: CASKGSPRRDFSYEQYF. The chain joins TRBV28 to TRBJ2-7; maybe TRBD2 (6 bases). Per the germline V gene, CDR1 is MDHEN and CDR2 is SYDVKM. Trimming took 7 bases from V and 0 from J, leaving 22 bases between them. This CDR3 has 17 residues.

The rearrangement uses TRBV19 and TRBJ2-7, with a tentative D call TRBD1 (6 bases). CDR3 length: 16 amino acids. Trimming left V 3 bases short and J 5 bases short, with 20 bases between. Germline V gives CDR1 LNHDA, CDR2 SQIVND (reference sequence). CDR3 nucleotides: TGTGCCAGTAGTATCACCCCGGCAGGGGTACTCGACGAGCAGTACTTC. Encoded protein: CASSITPAGVLDEQYF.

This chain links TRBV30 with TRBJ2-7; 7 bases map to TRBD2. The CDR3 contains 14 residues. Trimming took 5 bases from V and 0 from J; bases not matched to a gene: 7. Looked up from germline, CDR1 is GTSNPN and CDR2 is SVGIG (reference sequence). The CDR3 sequence is CAWETSRYSYEQYF. DNA for the CDR3: TGTGCCTGGGAGACTAGCAGATACTCCTACGAGCAGTACTTC. Filled out from reference TRBV30 and TRBJ2-7, the complete variable domain reads SQTIHQWPATLVQPVGSPLSLECTVEGTSNPNLYWYRQAAGRGLQLLFYSVGIGQISSEVPQNLSASRPQDRQFILSSKKLLLSDSGFYLCAWETSRYSYEQYFGPGTRLTVT.

J is TRBJ2-4 and V is TRBV7-2; TRBD2 aligns across 9 bases. This CDR3 is built from 15 residues. Germline assignment: CDR1 SGHTA and CDR2 FQGNSA. The trim removed 4 bases at V and 6 bases at J, leaving 7 bases unmatched. The CDR3 DNA sequence: TGTGCCAGCAGCTCGCGGGAGGGCCGAATAAACATTCAGTACTTC. Translation gives CASSSREGRINIQYF.

The V and J genes are TRBV4-1 and TRBJ2-7; D might be TRBD1 (5 bases). CDR1 and CDR2 (germline): MGHRA, YSYEKL. Trimming left V 5 bases short and J 4 bases short, with 15 bases between. This CDR3 is built from 14 residues. CDR3 nucleotide sequence: TGCGCCAGCAGCACCTCCCCCAGGGCATACGAGCAGTACTTC. It is translated as CASSTSPRAYEQYF.

The J gene is TRBJ2-1, the V gene TRBV29-1; maybe TRBD2 (6 bases). The germline CDR1 and CDR2 sequences are SQVTM and ANQGSEA. Deletions cut 3 bases from V and 4 bases from J, with 19 bases between. The CDR3 runs 16 residues. As DNA, the CDR3 is TGCAGCGTTGAGGGTCGTGCGGGGTTCTCGTACAATGAGCAGTTCTTC. Amino acids: CSVEGRAGFSYNEQFF.

The chain recombines TRBV19 with TRBJ1-1; TRBD1 aligns across 9 bases. With V trimmed by 7 bases and J by 11 bases, 14 bases remained unmatched. Per germline, CDR1 LNHDA and CDR2 SQIVND (reference sequence). There are 14 residues in the CDR3. In nucleotides, the CDR3 is TGTGCCAGTACCCGGGCCGACAGGGGGGAGGTCGCTTTCTTT. It codes for CASTRADRGEVAFF.

The V gene is TRBV4-3, the J gene TRBJ2-7; TRBD1 is a possible D gene (5 bases). The CDR3 consists of 16 residues. V was clipped by 0 bases and J by 6 bases, with 18 bases between them. Germline V gene lookup returns CDR1 LGHNA and CDR2 YSLEER. This CDR3 is CASSQDSPGMYGEQYF. The CDR3 region has the DNA TGCGCCAGCAGCCAAGATTCCCCAGGGATGTACGGCGAGCAGTACTTC.

The chain combines TRBV6-5 with TRBJ1-2; the match to TRBD1 covers 9 bases. Germline V lookup: CDR1 MNHEY, CDR2 SVGAGI. Unmatched junction bases numbered 4, after V lost 6 bases and J lost 5 bases. The CDR3 length is 13 residues. CDR3 residues: CASSKGQGYGYTF. CDR3 sequence (DNA): TGTGCCAGCAGCAAAGGACAGGGGTATGGCTACACCTTC.

V usage is TRBV19 and J usage is TRBJ1-5; D might be TRBD1 (5 bases). The CDR3 extends over 15 amino acids. Looked up from germline, CDR1 is LNHDA and CDR2 is SQIVND (reference sequence). Deletions cut 3 bases from V and 7 bases from J, with 16 bases between. In DNA, the CDR3 is TGTGCCAGTAGTATCGGCAACAGGCCCTGGCAGCCCCAGCATTTT. Amino acids: CASSIGNRPWQPQHF.

V and J are TRBV19 and TRBJ2-3; D possibly corresponds to TRBD1 (6 bases). Germline CDR1 LNHDA, CDR2 SQIVND (reference sequence). The CDR3 runs to 16 residues. The V gene lost 5 bases and the J gene lost 1 base, with 16 bases spanning the gap. CDR3 coding DNA: TGTGCCAGTAGTGTCCATCAGGGGCCGCGCACAGATACGCAGTATTTT. Its protein product is CASSVHQGPRTDTQYF. Full variable domain (remainder filled in from reference TRBV19 and TRBJ2-3): DGGITQSPKYLFRKEGQNVTLSCEQNLNHDAMYWYRQDPGQGLRLIYYSQIVNDFQKGDIAEGYSVSREKKESFPLTVTSAQKNPTAFYLCASSVHQGPRTDTQYFGPGTRLTVL.

The chain recombines TRBV4-2 with TRBJ2-3; weak D call: TRBD2 (5 bases). The V and J ends lost 1 base and 0 bases respectively, with 8 bases between them. The germline gives CDR1 LGHNA, CDR2 YNFKEQ. The CDR3 loop spans 15 amino acids. In DNA form, the CDR3 reads TGTGCCAGCAGCCAAGGCGGACTCAGCACAGATACGCAGTATTTT. It yields the protein CASSQGGLSTDTQYF.

CDR3 coding DNA: TGCGCCAGCAGCCAGACTAGTCTCCAAGAGACCCAGTACTTC. It codes for CASSQTSLQETQYF. This chain links TRBV4-3 with TRBJ2-5; maybe TRBD2 (6 bases). There are 14 residues in the CDR3. Germline lookup yields CDR1 LGHNA and CDR2 YSLEER. Trimming pared 3 bases from V and 1 base from J, leaving 9 bases between.

The chain links TRBV7-8 to TRBJ2-7, with 7 bases aligning to TRBD1. The V gene's germline CDR1 is SGHVS and CDR2 FQNEAQ. The CDR3 has 15 residues. The V gene end was trimmed by 2 bases and the J gene end by 2 bases; junction bases not matched to a gene: 6. CDR3 DNA: TGTGCCAGCAGCTTACAACAGGGGCTGGCCTACGAGCAGTACTTC. This encodes CASSLQQGLAYEQYF. Complete variable domain (other parts from reference TRBV7-8 and TRBJ2-7): GAGVSQSPRYKVAKRGQDVALRCDPISGHVSLFWYQQALGQGPEFLTYFQNEAQLDKSGLPSDRFFAERPEGSVSTLKIQRTQQEDSAVYLCASSLQQGLAYEQYFGPGTRLTVT.

The chain has TRBV7-9 and TRBJ1-4; TRBD1 is a possible D gene (5 bases). CDR3 length: 13 amino acids. Germline V gene lookup returns CDR1 SEHNR and CDR2 FQNEAQ (reference sequence). Between the trimmed V and J ends, which lost 0 bases and 12 bases, there was a span of 11 bases. The CDR3 bases are TGTGCCAGCAGCTTAGCCGGGGGTAAGGAACTGTTTTTT. It is translated as CASSLAGGKELFF.

The sample holds a few counts of this clone. DNA of the CDR3: TGTGCCAGCAGCGTGGGGATGGGGACAGGCTACGAGCAGTACTTC. Protein product: CASSVGMGTGYEQYF. The chain links TRBV9 to TRBJ2-7; 8 bases are shared with TRBD1. CDR1 SGDLS and CDR2 YYNGEE come from the germline V gene. The V gene end was trimmed by 2 bases and the J gene end by 3 bases; junction bases not matched to a gene: 7. The CDR3 covers 15 residues. Complete variable domain (other parts from reference TRBV9 and TRBJ2-7): DSGVTQTPKHLITATGQRVTLRCSPRSGDLSVYWYQQSLDQGLQFLIQYYNGEERAKGNILERFSAQQFPDLHSELNLSSLELGDSALYFCASSVGMGTGYEQYFGPGTRLTVT.

This clone was observed a handful of times. The V gene is TRBV15, the J gene TRBJ2-1, with 9 bases fitting TRBD1. Germline CDR1 LNHNV, CDR2 YYDKDF (reference sequence). V dropped 6 bases and J dropped 5; count of bases not matched to a gene: 2. The CDR3 consists of 13 residues. In DNA form, the CDR3 reads TGTGCCACCAGGACAGGGGGAAACAATGAGCAGTTCTTC. Its protein product is CATRTGGNNEQFF.

The chain is built from TRBV7-2 and TRBJ2-1, with TRBD2 matching over 7 bases. This CDR3 has 14 residues. CDR1 is SGHTA and CDR2 is FQGNSA in the germline V gene. The V gene end was trimmed by 1 base and the J gene end by 7 bases; junction bases not matched to a gene: 4. CDR3 residues: CASSLVGGSNEQFF. CDR3 sequence (DNA): TGTGCCAGCAGCTTAGTCGGCGGGAGTAATGAGCAGTTCTTC.

V and J are TRBV4-1 and TRBJ2-5, with D unresolved. Trimming took off 0 bases at V and 0 bases at J, with 11 bases between the two ends. CDR3 size: 16 residues. CDR1 is MGHRA and CDR2 is YSYEKL in the germline V gene. DNA of the CDR3: TGCGCCAGCAGCCAAGAGGGTTCTAGGTACCAAGAGACCCAGTACTTC. This translates into CASSQEGSRYQETQYF.

This chain uses TRBV5-4 with TRBJ2-6; D might be TRBD2 (6 bases). Germline CDR1 is SGHNT and CDR2 is YYREEE (reference sequence). Trimming took off 6 bases at V and 0 bases at J, with 10 bases between the two ends. The CDR3 is made up of 15 amino acids. DNA of the CDR3: TGTGCCAGCATAGACGGGGGCTCTGGGGCCAACGTCCTGACTTTC. It codes for CASIDGGSGANVLTF. The full variable domain, completed using reference TRBV5-4 and TRBJ2-6, is ETGVTQSPTHLIKTRGQQVTLRCSSQSGHNTVSWYQQALGQGPQFIFQYYREEENGRGNFPPRFSGLQFPNYSSELNVNALELDDSALYLCASIDGGSGANVLTFGAGSRLTVL.

The rearrangement uses TRBV7-2 and TRBJ1-6; no clear D gene. This CDR3 is 16 amino acids long. Germline V gene data show CDR1 as SGHTA and CDR2 as FQGNSA. V was pared by 2 bases and J by 9 bases, with 17 bases between. The CDR3 bases are TGTGCCAGCAGCTTAACTTTCAGGTTGGGTCGTTCACCCCTCCACTTT. This codes for CASSLTFRLGRSPLHF.

For the CDR3, the DNA is TGTGCCAGCAGCGCGACAGGGGCCACTGAAGCTTTCTTT. This codes for CASSATGATEAFF. This chain uses TRBV9 with TRBJ1-1; 8 positions match TRBD1. CDR1 and CDR2 from the germline V gene are SGDLS and YYNGEE. The ends lost 3 bases at V and 4 bases at J; junction bases unmatched: 2. CDR3 length equals 13 residues. The variable domain in full, completed from reference TRBV9 and TRBJ1-1, reads DSGVTQTPKHLITATGQRVTLRCSPRSGDLSVYWYQQSLDQGLQFLIQYYNGEERAKGNILERFSAQQFPDLHSELNLSSLELGDSALYFCASSATGATEAFFGQGTRLTVV.

CDR3 coding DNA: TGCGCCAGCAGCGCGACAGAGAGCACAGATACGCAGTATTTT. It specifies CASSATESTDTQYF. This chain connects TRBV5-1 to TRBJ2-3, with D perhaps matching TRBD1 (5 bases). Germline V gives CDR1 SGHRS, CDR2 YFSETQ. CDR3 length: 14 residues. Trimming took 4 bases from V and 0 from J, leaving 9 bases between them.

The chain recombines TRBV7-6 with TRBJ1-2; TRBD1 matches at 8 bases. The CDR3 sequence is 14 residues long. V dropped 3 bases and J dropped 3; count of bases not matched to a gene: 3. CDR1 and CDR2 from the germline V gene are SGHVS and FNYEAQ. CDR3 region: CASSFGTGDYGYTF. Here the CDR3 DNA reads TGTGCCAGCAGCTTCGGGACAGGAGACTATGGCTACACCTTC.

This clone has only one observation. The chain employs TRBV29-1 and TRBJ1-4; D is uncertain. The CDR3 is 14 amino acids. Germline CDR1 reads SQVTM; CDR2 reads ANQGSEA. Trimming stripped 7 bases from V and 4 bases from J, with 16 bases between. The CDR3 protein is CSGTEGGYNEKLFF. CDR3 in DNA: TGCAGCGGGACCGAAGGAGGCTATAATGAAAAACTGTTTTTT. Full variable domain (missing parts from reference TRBV29-1 and TRBJ1-4): SAVISQKPSRDICQRGTSLTIQCQVDSQVTMMFWYRQQPGQSLTLIATANQGSEATYESGFVIDKFPISRPNLTFSTLTVSNMSPEDSSIYLCSGTEGGYNEKLFFGSGTQLSVL.

CDR3 DNA sequence: TGTGCCAGCAGCTTTACCGGGACTAAGGGCACAGATACGCAGTATTTT. Its protein product is CASSFTGTKGTDTQYF. This chain links TRBV11-2 with TRBJ2-3; 7 bases map to TRBD2. This CDR3 spans 16 amino acids. CDR1 and CDR2 from the germline V gene are SGHAT and FQNNGV. Unmatched junction bases numbered 7, after V lost 3 bases and J lost 1 base.

The chain employs TRBV2 and TRBJ2-5; 8 positions match TRBD2. The ends lost 7 bases at V and 13 bases at J; junction bases unmatched: 17. Germline V gene data show CDR1 as SNHLY and CDR2 as FYNNEI. There are 14 residues in the CDR3. The CDR3 DNA is TGTGCCAGCACCCAAGGTGGTAGCGGGGCAAGCGGGTACTTC. It translates to CASTQGGSGASGYF.

The chain is built from TRBV29-1 and TRBJ1-2; 7 bases match TRBD1. V lost 6 bases to trimming and J lost 3 bases; unmatched junction nucleotides: 7. The CDR3 is 13 residues long. Germline V gene sequence: CDR1 SQVTM, CDR2 ANQGSEA. The chain's CDR3 is CSVQTGMDYGYTF. The CDR3 coding sequence is TGCAGCGTCCAGACAGGGATGGACTATGGCTACACCTTC.

The rearrangement links TRBV19 to TRBJ2-1, with D hard to call. This CDR3 region has 13 residues. Germline V gene data show CDR1 as LNHDA and CDR2 as SQIVND (reference sequence). The V end was cut by 6 bases, the J end by 3 bases, with 9 bases between. CDR3 loop: CASRAQIYNEQFF. The CDR3 region has the DNA TGTGCCAGTAGGGCCCAGATCTACAATGAGCAGTTCTTC. The full variable domain, its missing parts supplied by reference TRBV19 and TRBJ2-1, is DGGITQSPKYLFRKEGQNVTLSCEQNLNHDAMYWYRQDPGQGLRLIYYSQIVNDFQKGDIAEGYSVSREKKESFPLTVTSAQKNPTAFYLCASRAQIYNEQFFGPGTRLTVL.